The rows below give T cell receptor beta chains drawn from one sample of a study of T cells in Graves' hyperthyroidism and ophthalmopathy. A single record per CDR3 protein comes from TCRdb applying MiXCR to the multiplex PCR reads. The data contain some 650,000 distinct CDR3 sequences, approximately 16% of them seen just once; the ten biggest clones take up around 3.5%. The sequenced sample consisted of blood. These receptor sequences come from a woman aged 40-49 years with Graves' ophthalmopathy. Both conserved end residues are part of each CDR3. D genes are given only for firm matches. A clone size is listed for some rows: how often the clone was seen (once, few, many), or a class if it is expanded.

>TRBV28|.|TRBJ1-4|.
TGTGCCAGCAGTTCCCCCTCTGCAACTAATGAAAAACTGTTTTTT
CASSSPSATNEKLFF
>TRBV3-1|many|TRBJ2-1|TRBD2
TGTGCCAGCAGCCAAGGGACTAGTGGAAATGAGCAGTTCTTC
CASSQGTSGNEQFF
>TRBV28|few|TRBJ2-4|.
TGTGCCAGCAGTTCCCAGGGCATTCAGTACTTC
CASSSQGIQYF
>TRBV12-3/TRBV12-4|many|TRBJ1-5|.
TGTGCCAGCAGTTTTGAACAGTATCAGCCCCAGCATTTT
CASSFEQYQPQHF
>TRBV5-1|.|TRBJ1-2|TRBD1
TGCGCCAGCAGCCCACCGACAGGGGTTGGTGGCTACACCTTC
CASSPPTGVGGYTF
>TRBV25-1|few|TRBJ2-1|TRBD2
TGTGCCAGCAGTGGGACTAGCGGGAGGGCAAACAATGAGCAGTTCTTC
CASSGTSGRANNEQFF
>TRBV5-1|.|TRBJ2-5|TRBD2
TGCGCCAGCAATACGGCGGGGGGCGAAGAGACCCAGTACTTC
CASNTAGGEETQYF
>TRBV7-8|many|TRBJ2-3|.
TGTGCCAGCAGTTATGACACAGATACGCAGTATTTT
CASSYDTDTQYF
>TRBV2|.|TRBJ2-1|TRBD2
TGTGCCAGCAGTACCGGACTAGCGGGATCGTATGAGCAGTTCTTC
CASSTGLAGSYEQFF
>TRBV30|.|TRBJ1-6|.
TGTGCCTGGGCCGGGCCTCCTCCGGCCCTCCACTTT
CAWAGPPPALHF
>TRBV30|many|TRBJ2-1|TRBD2
TGTGCCTGGATAGCGGGAGGGTCCTACAATGAGCAGTTCTTC
CAWIAGGSYNEQFF
>TRBV28|many|TRBJ1-1|.
TGTGCCAGCAGTCCCCCCAACAGGGAAGCTTTCTTT
CASSPPNREAFF
>TRBV5-8|many|TRBJ2-1|.
TGTGCCAGCAGCTGGGACGACGGCTCCTACAATGAGCAGTTCTTC
CASSWDDGSYNEQFF
>TRBV20-1|many|TRBJ2-3|.
TGCAGTGCTAGAGATCTTAGCGGCACAGATACGCAGTATTTT
CSARDLSGTDTQYF
>TRBV19|few|TRBJ2-7|.
TGTGCCAGTAGTATCGGGAACTTCCCAGGCGAGCAGTACTTC
CASSIGNFPGEQYF
>TRBV27|many|TRBJ1-1|.
TGTGCCAGCAGTTACGACCTCGTGAGTACTGAAGCTTTCTTT
CASSYDLVSTEAFF
>TRBV2|many|TRBJ2-1|TRBD2
TGTGCCAGCAGTGATACCGGACTAGCGGGTGGGGGCTCCTACAATGAGCAGTTCTTC
CASSDTGLAGGGSYNEQFF
>TRBV5-8|.|TRBJ1-2|.
TGTGCCAGCAGCTCACAGGGTGACTATGGCTACACCTTC
CASSSQGDYGYTF
>TRBV3-1|.|TRBJ2-7|.
TGTGCCAGCAGCCAGAGGGAGTACGAGCAGTACTTC
CASSQREYEQYF
>TRBV6-1|few|TRBJ2-3|TRBD1
TGTGCCAGCAGTGAGCCCGGGACAGGGTTTTCAGATACGCAGTATTTT
CASSEPGTGFSDTQYF
>TRBV11-2|many|TRBJ2-5|.
TGTGCCAGCAGCCTAAGGACTCAACAAGAGACCCAGTACTTC
CASSLRTQQETQYF
>TRBV11-2|.|TRBJ1-5|.
TGTGTCAGCAGCTTAGACCGAGGACAGCCCCAGCATTTT
CVSSLDRGQPQHF
>TRBV6-1|many|TRBJ1-1|.
TGTGCCAGCAGTTCAAAGGGCCCAAACGCTAACACTGAAGCTTTCTTT
CASSSKGPNANTEAFF
>TRBV5-1|many|TRBJ1-1|TRBD1
TGCGCCAGCAGCATAATTGGGGGACAGGGAGGCACTGAAGCTTTCTTT
CASSIIGGQGGTEAFF
>TRBV20-1|few|TRBJ2-7|TRBD2
TGCAGTGCTAGCCCCTCTAGCGGGGGATCCCCCTACGAGCAGTACTTC
CSASPSSGGSPYEQYF
>TRBV18|many|TRBJ2-5|.
TGTGCCAGCTCACCTACTGAATTGCAAGAGACCCAGTACTTC
CASSPTELQETQYF
>TRBV2|many|TRBJ2-1|.
TGTGCCAGCAGGATGTGGGTGTACAATGAGCAGTTCTTC
CASRMWVYNEQFF
>TRBV28|many|TRBJ2-1|TRBD2
TGTGCCAGCAGGGTTTCGGGGGGGGAGGAAGGTTTGAATGAGCAGTTCTTC
CASRVSGGEEGLNEQFF
>TRBV30|.|TRBJ2-3|.
TGTGCCTGGAGTGGAGGCGGCTGGAGCACAGATACGCAGTATTTT
CAWSGGGWSTDTQYF
>TRBV27|.|TRBJ2-5|TRBD2
TGTGCCAGCAGTTTTACTAGCGGGATACAAGAGACCCAGTACTTC
CASSFTSGIQETQYF
>TRBV20-1|once|TRBJ2-1|TRBD2
TGCAGTGCTCATCCTGGACTAGCGGGGTTACCCTCCTACAATGAGCAGTTCTTC
CSAHPGLAGLPSYNEQFF
>TRBV9|.|TRBJ1-1|.
TGTGCCAGCAGCGTAGTCGGCTCCACTGAAGCTTTCTTT
CASSVVGSTEAFF
>TRBV27|few|TRBJ1-6|.
TGTGCCAGCAGTCAAATCCCCAGGAATTCACCCCTCCACTTT
CASSQIPRNSPLHF
>TRBV27|many|TRBJ2-7|.
TGTGCCAGCAGTTTATCGGGATCCTATTACGAGCAGTACTTC
CASSLSGSYYEQYF
>TRBV9|.|TRBJ1-2|.
TGTTCGACCAAGGGAAGGGCTAACTATGGCTACACCTTC
CSTKGRANYGYTF
>TRBV24-1|few|TRBJ2-2|TRBD2
TGTGCCACTGAGCGGGAGGGGGCCGGGGAGCTGTTTTTT
CATEREGAGELFF
>TRBV11-2|many|TRBJ1-1|.
TGTGCCAGCAGCTTAAATCCCATAAGGGTGGGAGGTTTCTTT
CASSLNPIRVGGFF
>TRBV2|many|TRBJ1-5|TRBD1
TGTGCCAGCAGGGGGACAGGGTTGGGCAATCAGCCCCAGCATTTT
CASRGTGLGNQPQHF
>TRBV5-1|.|TRBJ2-5|TRBD2
TGCGCCAGCAGCCCAGCGGGGGGGCCCCAAGAGACCCAGTACTTC
CASSPAGGPQETQYF
>TRBV12-5|many|TRBJ2-1|.
TGTGCTAGTGGGTGGGGCAGTGGGGTAGGCGATGAGCAGTTCTTC
CASGWGSGVGDEQFF
>TRBV7-3|many|TRBJ2-1|.
TGTGCCAGCAGCTTGGACCAGGGGACCTACAATGAGCAGTTCTTC
CASSLDQGTYNEQFF
>TRBV30|many|TRBJ2-2|.
TGTGCCTGGAGGGGGCAGGGGAGCACCGGGGAGCTGTTTTTT
CAWRGQGSTGELFF
>TRBV29-1|.|TRBJ2-1|TRBD1
TGCAGTGCCGGGACAGGGGGTAATGAGCAGTTCTTC
CSAGTGGNEQFF
>TRBV20-1|.|TRBJ1-2|.
TGCAGTGCCGTGGCAGGGAACTATGGCTACACCTTC
CSAVAGNYGYTF
>TRBV19|.|TRBJ1-5|.
TGTGCCAGCCAGTTAGGCAATCAGCCCCAGCATTTT
CASQLGNQPQHF
>TRBV7-9|.|TRBJ2-7|.
TGCGCCAGCAGCTTAGCGGTAGACGAGCAGTACTTC
CASSLAVDEQYF
>TRBV20-1|many|TRBJ2-7|TRBD2
TGCAGTGCGGATAGCGGGGGGCGCCTCTACGAGCAGTACTTC
CSADSGGRLYEQYF
>TRBV15|few|TRBJ2-1|TRBD1
TGTGCCACCAGCCCAGTGGGGACGGGACAGGGAAGCAATGAGCAGTTCTTC
CATSPVGTGQGSNEQFF
>TRBV2|few|TRBJ1-2|.
TGTGCCAGCACAGGGGCCGCCGTGGGTAAATATGGCTACACCTTC
CASTGAAVGKYGYTF
>TRBV2|.|TRBJ1-1|.
TGTGCCAGCGTCAGACAAAGGGACACTGAAGCTTTCTTT
CASVRQRDTEAFF
>TRBV2|many|TRBJ1-1|.
TGTGCCAGCGCGCAGACCCCCGAAGCTTTCTTT
CASAQTPEAFF